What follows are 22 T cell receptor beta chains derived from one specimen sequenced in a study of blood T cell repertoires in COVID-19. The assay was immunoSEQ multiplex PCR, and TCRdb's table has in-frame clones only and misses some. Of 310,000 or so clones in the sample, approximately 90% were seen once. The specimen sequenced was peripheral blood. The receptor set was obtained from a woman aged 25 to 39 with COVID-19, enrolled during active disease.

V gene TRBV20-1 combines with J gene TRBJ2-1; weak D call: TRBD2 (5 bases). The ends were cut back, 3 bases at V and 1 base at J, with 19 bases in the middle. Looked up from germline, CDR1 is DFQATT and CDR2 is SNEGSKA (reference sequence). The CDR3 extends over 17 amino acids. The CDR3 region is CSASPFDRRPSYNEQFF. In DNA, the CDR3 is TGCAGTGCTAGTCCTTTCGACCGGAGGCCGTCCTACAATGAGCAGTTCTTC.

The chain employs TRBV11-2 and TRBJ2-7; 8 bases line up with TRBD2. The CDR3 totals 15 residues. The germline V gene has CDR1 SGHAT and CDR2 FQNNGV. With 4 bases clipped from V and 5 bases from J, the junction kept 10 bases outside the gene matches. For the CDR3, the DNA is TGTGCCAGCAGCTCCAACGGGAGGGACTTGGACGAGCAGTACTTC. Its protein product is CASSSNGRDLDEQYF. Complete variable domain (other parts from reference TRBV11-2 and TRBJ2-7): EAGVAQSPRYKIIEKRQSVAFWCNPISGHATLYWYQQILGQGPKLLIQFQNNGVVDDSQLPKDRFSAERLKGVDSTLKIQPAKLEDSAVYLCASSSNGRDLDEQYFGPGTRLTVT.

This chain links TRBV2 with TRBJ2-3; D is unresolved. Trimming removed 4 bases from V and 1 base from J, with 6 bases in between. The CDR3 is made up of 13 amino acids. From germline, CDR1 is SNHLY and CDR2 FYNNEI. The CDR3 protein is CASSVLGTDTQYF. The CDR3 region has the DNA TGTGCCAGCAGTGTCCTAGGCACAGATACGCAGTATTTT.

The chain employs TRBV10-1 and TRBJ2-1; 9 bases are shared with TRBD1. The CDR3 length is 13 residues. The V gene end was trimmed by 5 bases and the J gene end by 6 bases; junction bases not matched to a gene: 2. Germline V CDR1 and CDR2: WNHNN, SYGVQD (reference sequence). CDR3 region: CASSLGQGNEQFF. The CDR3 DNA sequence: TGCGCCAGCAGTTTGGGACAGGGCAATGAGCAGTTCTTC.

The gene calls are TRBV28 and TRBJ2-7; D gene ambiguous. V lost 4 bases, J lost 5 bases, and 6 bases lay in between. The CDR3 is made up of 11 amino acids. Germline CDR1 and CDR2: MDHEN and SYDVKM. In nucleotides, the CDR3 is TGTGCCAGCAGTTCAAGCCACGAGCAGTACTTC. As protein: CASSSSHEQYF.

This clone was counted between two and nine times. DNA for the CDR3: TGTGCCAGCAGTTTGGGACAGGAGGGGACTGAAGCTTTCTTT. The encoded protein is CASSLGQEGTEAFF. This rearrangement joins TRBV28 to TRBJ1-1, with 8 bases matching TRBD1. V was pared by 3 bases and J by 5 bases, with 5 bases of the junction left unmatched. CDR3 length: 14 amino acids. From germline, CDR1 is MDHEN and CDR2 SYDVKM.

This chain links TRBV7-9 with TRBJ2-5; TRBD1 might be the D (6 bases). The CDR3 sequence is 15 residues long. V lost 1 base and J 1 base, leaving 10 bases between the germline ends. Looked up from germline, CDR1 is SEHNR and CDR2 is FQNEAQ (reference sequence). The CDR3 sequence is CASSLEWGPQETQYF. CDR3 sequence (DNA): TGTGCCAGCAGCTTAGAATGGGGGCCCCAAGAGACCCAGTACTTC.

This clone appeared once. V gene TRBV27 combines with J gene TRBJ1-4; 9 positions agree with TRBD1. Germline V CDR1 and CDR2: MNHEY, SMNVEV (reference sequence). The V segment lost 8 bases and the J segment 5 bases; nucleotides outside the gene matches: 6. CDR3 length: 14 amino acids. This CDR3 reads CASGYRGLNEKLFF. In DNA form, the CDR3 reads TGTGCCAGCGGATACAGGGGGCTAAATGAAAAACTGTTTTTT.

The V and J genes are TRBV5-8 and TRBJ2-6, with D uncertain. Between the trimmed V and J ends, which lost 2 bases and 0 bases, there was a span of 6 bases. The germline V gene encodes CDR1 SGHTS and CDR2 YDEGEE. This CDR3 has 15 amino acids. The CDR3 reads CASSLEVSGANVLTF. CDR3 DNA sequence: TGTGCCAGCAGCTTAGAGGTCTCTGGGGCCAACGTCCTGACTTTC.

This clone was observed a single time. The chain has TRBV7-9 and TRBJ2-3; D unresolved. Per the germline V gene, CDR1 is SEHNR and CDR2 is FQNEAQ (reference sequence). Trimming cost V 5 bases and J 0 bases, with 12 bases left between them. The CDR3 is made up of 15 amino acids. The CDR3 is CASSGDQISTDTQYF. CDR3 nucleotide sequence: TGTGCCAGCAGCGGAGACCAAATAAGCACAGATACGCAGTATTTT.

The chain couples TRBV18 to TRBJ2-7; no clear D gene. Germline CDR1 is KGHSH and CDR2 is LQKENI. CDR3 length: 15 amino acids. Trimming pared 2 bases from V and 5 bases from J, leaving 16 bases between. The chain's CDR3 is CASSPSDGLTHEQYF. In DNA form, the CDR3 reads TGTGCCAGCTCACCAAGCGACGGCCTGACGCACGAGCAGTACTTC.

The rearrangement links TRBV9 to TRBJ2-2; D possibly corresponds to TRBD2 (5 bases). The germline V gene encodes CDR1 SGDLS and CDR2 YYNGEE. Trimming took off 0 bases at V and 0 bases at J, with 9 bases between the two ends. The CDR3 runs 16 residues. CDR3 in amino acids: CASSVAGTSNTGELFF. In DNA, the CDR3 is TGTGCCAGCAGCGTAGCGGGAACATCGAACACCGGGGAGCTGTTTTTT.

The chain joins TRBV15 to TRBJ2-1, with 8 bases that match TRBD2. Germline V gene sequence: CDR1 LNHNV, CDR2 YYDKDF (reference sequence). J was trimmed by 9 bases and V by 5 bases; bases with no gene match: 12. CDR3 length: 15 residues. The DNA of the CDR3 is TGTGCCACCAGCTGGGGAACGGGAGGGCCCTTTGAGCAGTTCTTC. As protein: CATSWGTGGPFEQFF.

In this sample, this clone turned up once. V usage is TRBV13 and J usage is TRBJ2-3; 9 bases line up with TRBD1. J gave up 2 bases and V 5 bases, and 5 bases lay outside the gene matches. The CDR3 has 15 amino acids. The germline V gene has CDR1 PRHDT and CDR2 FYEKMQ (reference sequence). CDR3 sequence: CASSTRTGDTDTQYF. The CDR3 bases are TGTGCCAGCAGCACCCGGACAGGGGACACAGATACGCAGTATTTT.

The CDR3 DNA is TGTGCCAGCAGTGAATTCCGACAGGGGATAGAGACCCAGTACTTC. As protein: CASSEFRQGIETQYF. The chain uses TRBV25-1 and TRBJ2-5; 8 bases map to TRBD1. CDR3 length equals 15 residues. Unmatched junction bases numbered 5, after V lost 1 base and J lost 4 bases. Germline CDR1 and CDR2: MGHDK and SYGVNS. The variable domain in full, completed from reference TRBV25-1 and TRBJ2-5, reads EADIYQTPRYLVIGTGKKITLECSQTMGHDKMYWYQQDPGMELHLIHYSYGVNSTEKGDLSSESTVSRIRTEHFPLTLESARPSHTSQYLCASSEFRQGIETQYFGPGTRLLVL.

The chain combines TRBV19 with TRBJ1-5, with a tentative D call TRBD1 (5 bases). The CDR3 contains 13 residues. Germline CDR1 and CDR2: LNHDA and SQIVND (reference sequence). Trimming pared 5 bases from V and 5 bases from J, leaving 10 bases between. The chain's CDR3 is CASSETDHQPQHF. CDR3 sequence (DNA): TGTGCCAGTAGTGAGACAGACCATCAGCCCCAGCATTTT.

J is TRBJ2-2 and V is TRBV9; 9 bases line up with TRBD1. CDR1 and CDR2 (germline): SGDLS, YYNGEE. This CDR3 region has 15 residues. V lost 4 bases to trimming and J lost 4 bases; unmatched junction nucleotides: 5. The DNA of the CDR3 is TGTGCCAGCAGCCCGCGGACAGGGGTCACCGGGGAGCTGTTTTTT. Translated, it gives CASSPRTGVTGELFF. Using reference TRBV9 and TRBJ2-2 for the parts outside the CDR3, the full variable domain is DSGVTQTPKHLITATGQRVTLRCSPRSGDLSVYWYQQSLDQGLQFLIQYYNGEERAKGNILERFSAQQFPDLHSELNLSSLELGDSALYFCASSPRTGVTGELFFGEGSRLTVL.

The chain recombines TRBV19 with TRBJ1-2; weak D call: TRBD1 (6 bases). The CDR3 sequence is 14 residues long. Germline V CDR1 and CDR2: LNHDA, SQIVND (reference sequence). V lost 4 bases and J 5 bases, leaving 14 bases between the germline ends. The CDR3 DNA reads TGTGCCAGTAGTACAGCTTTGGGGACATATGGCTACACCTTC. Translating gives CASSTALGTYGYTF.

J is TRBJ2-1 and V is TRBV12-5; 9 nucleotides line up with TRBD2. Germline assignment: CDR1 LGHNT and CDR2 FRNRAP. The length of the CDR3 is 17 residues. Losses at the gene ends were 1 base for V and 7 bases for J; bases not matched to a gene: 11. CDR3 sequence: CASGLDAGGPFTNEQFF. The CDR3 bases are TGTGCTAGTGGTTTGGATGCGGGAGGGCCGTTTACAAATGAGCAGTTCTTC.

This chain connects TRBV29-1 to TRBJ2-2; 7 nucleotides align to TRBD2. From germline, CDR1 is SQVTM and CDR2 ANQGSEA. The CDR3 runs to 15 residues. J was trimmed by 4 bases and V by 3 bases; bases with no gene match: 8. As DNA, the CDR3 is TGCAGCGTTGAGTTGCTAGCGGAGAGCACCGGGGAGCTGTTTTTT. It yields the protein CSVELLAESTGELFF.

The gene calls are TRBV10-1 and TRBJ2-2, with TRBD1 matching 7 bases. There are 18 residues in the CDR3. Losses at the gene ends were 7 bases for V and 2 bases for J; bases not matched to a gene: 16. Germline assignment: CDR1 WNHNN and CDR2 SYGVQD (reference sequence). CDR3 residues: CASINEEDRDPNTGELFF. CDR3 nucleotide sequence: TGCGCCAGCATAAATGAGGAAGACAGGGACCCCAACACCGGGGAGCTGTTTTTT.

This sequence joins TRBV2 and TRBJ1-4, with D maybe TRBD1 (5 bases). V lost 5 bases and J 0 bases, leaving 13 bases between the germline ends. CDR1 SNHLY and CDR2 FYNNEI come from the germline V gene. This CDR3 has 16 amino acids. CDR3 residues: CASSTWGRATNEKLFF. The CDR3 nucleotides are TGTGCCAGCAGTACCTGGGGGAGGGCAACTAATGAAAAACTGTTTTTT.